The T cell receptor beta chain under discussion was sequenced for a study of cytomegalovirus exposure and HLA in healthy donors. The data were produced by immunoSEQ multiplex PCR, yet TCRdb's version contains in-frame clones alone and is incomplete. This sample has tens of thousands of clones, with 94% found just once. This clone was picked up one time. V was shortened by 1 base and J by 5 bases, with 6 bases between the two germline ends. The length of the CDR3 is 13 residues. Germline values: CDR1 GTSNPN, CDR2 SVGIG (reference sequence). The donors were part of the approximately 120-subject validation cohort, which stood apart from the roughly 700-subject first cohort.

This sequence joins TRBV30 and TRBJ1-6; D possibly corresponds to TRBD1 (5 bases). Sequencing was performed on PBMCs. This receptor was taken from a woman under 30 in good health and CMV-seropositive. CDR3 nucleotide sequence: TGTGCCTGGAGTGAGACAGATAATTCACCCCTCCACTTT. It specifies CAWSETDNSPLHF.